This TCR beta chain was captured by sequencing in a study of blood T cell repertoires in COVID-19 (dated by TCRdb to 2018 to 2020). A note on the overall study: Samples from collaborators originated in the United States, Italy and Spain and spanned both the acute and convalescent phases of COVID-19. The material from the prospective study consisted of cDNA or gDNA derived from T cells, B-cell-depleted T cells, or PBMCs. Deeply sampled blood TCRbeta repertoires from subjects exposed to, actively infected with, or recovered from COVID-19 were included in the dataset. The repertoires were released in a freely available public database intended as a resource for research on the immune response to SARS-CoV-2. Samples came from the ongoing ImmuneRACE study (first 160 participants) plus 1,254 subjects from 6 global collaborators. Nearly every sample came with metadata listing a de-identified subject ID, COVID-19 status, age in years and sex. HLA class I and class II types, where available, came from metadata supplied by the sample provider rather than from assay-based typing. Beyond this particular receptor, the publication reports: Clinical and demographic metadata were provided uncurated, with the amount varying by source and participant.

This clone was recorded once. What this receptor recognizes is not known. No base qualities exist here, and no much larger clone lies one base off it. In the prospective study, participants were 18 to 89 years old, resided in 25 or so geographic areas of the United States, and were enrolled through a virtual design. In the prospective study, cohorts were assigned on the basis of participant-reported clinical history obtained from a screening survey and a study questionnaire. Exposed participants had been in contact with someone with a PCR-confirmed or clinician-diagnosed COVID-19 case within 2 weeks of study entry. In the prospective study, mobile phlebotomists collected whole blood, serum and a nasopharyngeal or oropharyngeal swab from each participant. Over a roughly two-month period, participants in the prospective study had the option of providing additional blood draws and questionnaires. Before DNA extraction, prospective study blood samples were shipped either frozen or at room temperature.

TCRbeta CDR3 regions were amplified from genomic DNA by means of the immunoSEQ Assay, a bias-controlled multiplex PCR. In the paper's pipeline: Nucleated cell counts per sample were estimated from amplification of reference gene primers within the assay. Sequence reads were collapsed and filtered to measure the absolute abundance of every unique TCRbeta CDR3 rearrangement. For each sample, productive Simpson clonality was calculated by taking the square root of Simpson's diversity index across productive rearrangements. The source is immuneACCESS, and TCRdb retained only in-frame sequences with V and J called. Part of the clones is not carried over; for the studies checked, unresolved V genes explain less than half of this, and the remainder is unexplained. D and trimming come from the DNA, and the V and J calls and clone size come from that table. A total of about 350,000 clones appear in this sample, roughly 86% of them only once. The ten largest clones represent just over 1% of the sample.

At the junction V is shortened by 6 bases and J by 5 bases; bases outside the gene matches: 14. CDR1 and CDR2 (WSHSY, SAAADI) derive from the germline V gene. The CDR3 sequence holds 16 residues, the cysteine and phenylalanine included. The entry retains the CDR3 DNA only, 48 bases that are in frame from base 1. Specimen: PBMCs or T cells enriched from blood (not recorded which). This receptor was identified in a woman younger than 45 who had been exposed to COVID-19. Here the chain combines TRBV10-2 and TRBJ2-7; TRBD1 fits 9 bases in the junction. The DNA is TGCGCCAGCAGCGGGGGGCAGCGACAGGGGGGTAACGAGCAGTACTTC. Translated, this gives CASSGGQRQGGNEQYF.